Below, one T cell receptor (beta chain) is given with its context. Antigen: not known. These data are taken from a study of regulatory T cells in long-lasting Graves disease. Study-wide results and limits: TRBV28, TRBJ1-2 and TRBJ2-5 were favored in persistent disease.

There are 13 residues in the CDR3. V lost 5 bases and J lost 6, with 14 bases in between. Time point denoted: newly diagnosed GD, antithyroid drugs for less than 3 months. PBMCs were the source of the RNA used for TCR sequencing. Both iRepertoire HTBI primers and Arm-PCR of CDR3 regions were used to build the TCR beta libraries. MiXCR, applied by TCRdb to the multiplex PCR reads, yields one record per CDR3 protein. The table has more than 400,000 distinct CDR3 sequences, 16% seen once. Another study also made use of these data, one on T cells in Graves' hyperthyroidism and ophthalmopathy.

This receptor was identified in a woman in her twenties or thirties with Graves disease. Sequenced here: peripheral blood mononuclear cells (PBMCs), sampled at new diagnosis, from a patient treated with antithyroid drugs. This chain uses TRBV12-3 or TRBV12-4 with TRBJ2-7; tentatively, D is TRBD2 (6 bases). DNA of the CDR3: TGTGCCAGCAGTGGGGACTCCGCCAGCGAGCAGTACTTC. Amino acids: CASSGDSASEQYF.